This T cell receptor (beta chain) is drawn from a study of shared clonotypes between healthy human individuals. This clone was seen a handful of times. CDR1 is SGHRS and CDR2 is YFSETQ in the germline V gene. The CDR3 loop spans 16 amino acids. Trimming at V came to 0 bases and at J to 8 bases, leaving 8 bases not matched to a gene. Repertoires were generated with immunoSEQ multiplex PCR, while TCRdb's copy carries only in-frame clones and drops some. The sample holds about 340,000 clones, roughly 80% seen once. The chain joins TRBV5-1 to TRBJ2-1; TRBD2 agrees at 10 bases. The clonotype was recovered from a man aged 25-45 years in good health. The source material was memory CD4+ T cells sorted from blood. This sample's subset: CD45RA-negative fraction. The CDR3 coding sequence is TGCGCCAGCAGCTTGGAATGGGCTAGCGGGGGCGATGAGCAGTTCTTC. It specifies CASSLEWASGGDEQFF.